The text below deals with one TCR beta chain. Clones were sequenced by immunoSEQ multiplex PCR, and TCRdb holds only the in-frame ones, with some missing. Among 200,000 to 300,000 clones, approximately 86% were seen once, and the ten largest hold 5.5%. These data belong to a study of blood T cell repertoires in COVID-19. Germline-derived CDR1 and CDR2 are MNHEY and SMNVEV (reference sequence). This CDR3 contains 12 residues. V lost 4 bases and J lost 7, with 7 bases in between. The sequence came from a human donor in a cohort sampled during active COVID-19. Specimen: peripheral blood. This chain connects TRBV27 to TRBJ2-2; no reliable D call. The CDR3 nucleotides read TGTGCCAGCAGTTGGGCAGGCGGGGAGCTGTTTTTT. Translated: CASSWAGGELFF.